The entry that follows covers one T cell receptor beta chain sequence. The sample is drawn from a study of blood T cell repertoires in COVID-19. Clones were sequenced by immunoSEQ multiplex PCR, and TCRdb holds only the in-frame ones, with some missing. This table has around 200,000 clones, more than 70% appearing once. Germline CDR1 MNHEY, CDR2 SVGAGI. V trimming: 7 bases; J trimming: 5 bases; junction bases outside the gene matches: 10. There are 14 residues in the CDR3. Sequencing input: peripheral blood. This TCR derives from a young man with active or convalescent COVID-19. V usage is TRBV6-5 and J usage is TRBJ1-1, with 7 bases fitting TRBD1. CDR3 sequence: CASTDRAEGTEAFF. The CDR3 DNA follows: TGTGCCAGCACCGACAGGGCCGAAGGGACTGAAGCTTTCTTT.